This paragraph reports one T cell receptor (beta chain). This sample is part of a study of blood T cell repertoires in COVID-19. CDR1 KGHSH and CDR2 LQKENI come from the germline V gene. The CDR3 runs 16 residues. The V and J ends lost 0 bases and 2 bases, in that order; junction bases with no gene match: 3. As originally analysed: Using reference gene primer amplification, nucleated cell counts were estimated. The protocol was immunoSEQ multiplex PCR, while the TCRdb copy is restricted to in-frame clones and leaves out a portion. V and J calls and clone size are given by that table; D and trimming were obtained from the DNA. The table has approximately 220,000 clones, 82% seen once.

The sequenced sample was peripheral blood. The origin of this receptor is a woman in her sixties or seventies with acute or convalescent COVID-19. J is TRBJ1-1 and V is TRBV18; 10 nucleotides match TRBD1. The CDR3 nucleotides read TGTGCCAGCTCACCACCGACAGGGGGCTTAAACACTGAAGCTTTCTTT. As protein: CASSPPTGGLNTEAFF.